Following are 9 T cell receptor beta chains from one sample sequenced in a study of blood T cell repertoires in COVID-19. Using immunoSEQ multiplex PCR, the repertoire was profiled, and TCRdb retains in-frame clones only, with some absent. The sample has fewer than 80,000 clones, approximately 86% seen once. Source material: peripheral blood. Receptor source: an older man with acute or convalescent COVID-19.

The chain recombines TRBV18 with TRBJ1-4; D may be TRBD1 (5 bases). The germline V gene has CDR1 KGHSH and CDR2 LQKENI. With 3 bases removed from V and 3 bases from J, the gap between germline ends came to 11 bases. The CDR3 has 15 amino acids. The CDR3 DNA is TGTGCCAGCTCACCTCAGAGACAGCCTAATGAAAAACTGTTTTTT. It codes for CASSPQRQPNEKLFF.

V and J are TRBV12-2 and TRBJ2-2; the table's D call, TRBD2, has no DNA check behind it. TRBV12-2 is labeled a pseudogene. CDR3 length equals 15 residues. The CDR3 sequence is CASRRAGGTTGELFF. The CDR3 region has the DNA TGTGCAAGTCGCAGAGCGGGGGGGACTACCGGGGAGCTGTTTTTT.

This clone occurred a few times. The chain employs TRBV3-1 (or the pseudogene TRBV3-2) and TRBJ2-5, with TRBD1 identical over 7 bases. Germline V lookup: CDR1 LGHDT, CDR2 YNNKEL (reference sequence). V was pared by 8 bases and J by 6 bases, with 9 bases of the junction left unmatched. The CDR3 runs to 13 residues. The CDR3 is CASQPTGVQTQYF. The CDR3 nucleotides read TGTGCCAGCCAGCCTACAGGGGTACAGACCCAGTACTTC.

The chain carries TRBV28 and TRBJ2-5; D might be TRBD1 (6 bases). The germline gives CDR1 MDHEN, CDR2 SYDVKM. CDR3 length: 14 residues. Trimming removed 2 bases at V and 4 bases at J, with 11 bases between. CDR3 sequence (DNA): TGTGCCAGCAGTTTAATCACAGGGCGAGAGACCCAGTACTTC. This codes for CASSLITGRETQYF.

This chain links TRBV6-5 with TRBJ2-6; TRBD1 aligns across 7 bases. Germline V gene data show CDR1 as MNHEY and CDR2 as SVGAGI. V gave up 4 bases and J gave up 2 bases; unmatched junction bases: 5. The CDR3 has 16 residues. The DNA of the CDR3 is TGTGCCAGCAGTTCCATTCAGGGGGCTGGGGCCAACGTCCTGACTTTC. Its translation: CASSSIQGAGANVLTF.

This clone was counted a single time. The chain combines TRBV2 with TRBJ1-1; D gene unclear. Germline assignment: CDR1 SNHLY and CDR2 FYNNEI. V was cut by 3 bases and J by 1 base, with 3 bases left in between. The CDR3 covers 12 residues. The CDR3 nucleotides are TGTGCCAGCAGTGACAGGAACACTGAAGCTTTCTTT. This encodes CASSDRNTEAFF.

CDR3 region: CASRATGVEQFF. In nucleotides, the CDR3 is TGTGCCAGCAGGGCGACAGGCGTCGAGCAGTTCTTC. V is TRBV2 and J is TRBJ2-1; TRBD1 might be the D (6 bases). The V gene lost 6 bases and the J gene lost 10 bases, with 13 bases spanning the gap. The germline CDR1 and CDR2 sequences are SNHLY and FYNNEI. The CDR3 is 12 residues long.

V is TRBV5-5 and J is TRBJ1-1; D uncertain. The ends were cut back, 0 bases at V and 0 bases at J, with 6 bases in the middle. Germline V gene lookup returns CDR1 SGHKS and CDR2 YYEKEE (reference sequence). The CDR3 contains 14 residues. As DNA, the CDR3 is TGTGCCAGCAGCTTGGGGGAGGTGAACACTGAAGCTTTCTTT. This codes for CASSLGEVNTEAFF.

The rearrangement uses TRBV14 and TRBJ2-3; 7 nucleotides match TRBD1. Trimming removed 4 bases from V and 1 base from J; junction bases left unmatched: 11. Germline CDR1 SGHDN, CDR2 FVKESK. The CDR3 length is 17 residues. CDR3 in amino acids: CASSPNWGTGGTDTQYF. In DNA form, the CDR3 reads TGTGCCAGCAGCCCAAACTGGGGAACAGGGGGCACAGATACGCAGTATTTT.